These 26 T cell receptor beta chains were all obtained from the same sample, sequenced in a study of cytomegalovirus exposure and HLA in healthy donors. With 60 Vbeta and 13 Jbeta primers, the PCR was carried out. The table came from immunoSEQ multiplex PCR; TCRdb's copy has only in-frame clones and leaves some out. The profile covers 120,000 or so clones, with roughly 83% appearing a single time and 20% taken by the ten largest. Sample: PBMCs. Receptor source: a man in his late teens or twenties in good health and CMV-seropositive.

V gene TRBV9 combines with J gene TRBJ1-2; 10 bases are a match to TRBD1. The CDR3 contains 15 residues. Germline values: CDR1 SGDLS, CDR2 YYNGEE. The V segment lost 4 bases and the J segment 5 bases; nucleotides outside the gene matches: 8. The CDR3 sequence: CASSPGTGAYYGYTF. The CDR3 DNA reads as TGTGCCAGCAGCCCCGGGACAGGGGCGTATTATGGCTACACCTTC.

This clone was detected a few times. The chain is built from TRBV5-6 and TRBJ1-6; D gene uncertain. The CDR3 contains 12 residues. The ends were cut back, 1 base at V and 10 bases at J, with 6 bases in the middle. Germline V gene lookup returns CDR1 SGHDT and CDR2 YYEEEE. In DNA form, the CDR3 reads TGTGCCAGCAGCTTGTTTGAGTCACCCCTCCACTTT. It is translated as CASSLFESPLHF.

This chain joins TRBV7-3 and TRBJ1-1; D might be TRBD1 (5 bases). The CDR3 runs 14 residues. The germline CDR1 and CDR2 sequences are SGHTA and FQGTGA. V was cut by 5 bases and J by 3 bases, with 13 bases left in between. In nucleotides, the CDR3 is TGTGCCAGCAGCCCGCGGGGGGGGGACACTGAAGCTTTCTTT. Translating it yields CASSPRGGDTEAFF.

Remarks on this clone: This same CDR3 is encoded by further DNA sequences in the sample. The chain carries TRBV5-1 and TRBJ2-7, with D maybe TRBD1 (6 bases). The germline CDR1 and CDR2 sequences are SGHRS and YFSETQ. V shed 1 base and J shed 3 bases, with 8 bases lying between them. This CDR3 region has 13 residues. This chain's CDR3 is CASSLTGSYEQYF. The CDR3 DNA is TGCGCCAGCAGCTTGACAGGGAGCTACGAGCAGTACTTC.

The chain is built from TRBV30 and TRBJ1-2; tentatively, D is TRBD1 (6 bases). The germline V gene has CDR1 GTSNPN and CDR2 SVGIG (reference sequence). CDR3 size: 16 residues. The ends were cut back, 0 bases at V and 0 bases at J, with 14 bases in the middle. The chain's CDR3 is CAWSVDSTLSNYGYTF. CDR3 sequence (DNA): TGTGCCTGGAGTGTGGACAGCACACTATCTAACTATGGCTACACCTTC.

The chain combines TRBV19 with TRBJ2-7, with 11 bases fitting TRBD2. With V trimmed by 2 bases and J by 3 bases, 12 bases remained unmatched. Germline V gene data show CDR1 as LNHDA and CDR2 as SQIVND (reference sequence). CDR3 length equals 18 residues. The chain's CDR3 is CASSITIATSGGDYEQYF. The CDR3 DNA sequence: TGTGCCAGTAGTATAACGATCGCTACTAGCGGGGGAGACTACGAGCAGTACTTC.

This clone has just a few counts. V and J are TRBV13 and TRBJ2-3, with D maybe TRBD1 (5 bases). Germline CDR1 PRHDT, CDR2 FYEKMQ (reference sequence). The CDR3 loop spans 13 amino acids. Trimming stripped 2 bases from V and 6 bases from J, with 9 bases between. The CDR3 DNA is TGTGCCAGCAGCTTAATAGCAGGGGATACGCAGTATTTT. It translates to CASSLIAGDTQYF.

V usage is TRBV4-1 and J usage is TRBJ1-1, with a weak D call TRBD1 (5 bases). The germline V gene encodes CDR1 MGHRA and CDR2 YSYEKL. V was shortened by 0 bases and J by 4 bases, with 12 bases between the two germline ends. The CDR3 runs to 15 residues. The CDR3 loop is CASSQDLQGGTEAFF. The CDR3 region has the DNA TGCGCCAGCAGCCAAGATTTGCAGGGCGGCACTGAAGCTTTCTTT.

The CDR3 loop reads CASSTDSSNQPQHF. The CDR3, as DNA: TGTGCCAGTAGTACCGACAGTAGCAATCAGCCCCAGCATTTT. This chain joins TRBV19 and TRBJ1-5; D might be TRBD1 (5 bases). Germline V gives CDR1 LNHDA, CDR2 SQIVND (reference sequence). This CDR3 region has 14 residues. Between the trimmed V and J ends, which lost 4 bases and 0 bases, there was a span of 7 bases.

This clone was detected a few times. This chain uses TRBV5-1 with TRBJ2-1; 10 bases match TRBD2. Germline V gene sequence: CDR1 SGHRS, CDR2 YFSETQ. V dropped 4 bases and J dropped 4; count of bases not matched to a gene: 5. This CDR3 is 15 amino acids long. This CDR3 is CASSPGLASYNEQFF. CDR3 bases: TGCGCCAGCAGCCCGGGACTAGCGAGTTACAATGAGCAGTTCTTC. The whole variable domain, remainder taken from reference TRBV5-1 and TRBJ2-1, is KAGVTQTPRYLIKTRGQQVTLSCSPISGHRSVSWYQQTPGQGLQFLFEYFSETQRNKGNFPGRFSGRQFSNSRSEMNVSTLELGDSALYLCASSPGLASYNEQFFGPGTRLTVL.

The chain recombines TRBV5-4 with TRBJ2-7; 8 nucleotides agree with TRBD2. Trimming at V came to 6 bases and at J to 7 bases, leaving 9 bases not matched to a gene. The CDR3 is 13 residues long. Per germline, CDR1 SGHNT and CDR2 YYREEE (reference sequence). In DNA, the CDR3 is TGTGCCAGCATGCGGGGGGAGGCGGGTGAGCAGTACTTC. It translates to CASMRGEAGEQYF.

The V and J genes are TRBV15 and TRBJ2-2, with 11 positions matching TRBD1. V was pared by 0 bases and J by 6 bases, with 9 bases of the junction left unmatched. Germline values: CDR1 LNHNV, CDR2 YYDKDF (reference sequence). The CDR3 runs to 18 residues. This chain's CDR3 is CATSRDRAGTGGSGELFF. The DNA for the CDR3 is TGTGCCACCAGCAGAGATAGGGCCGGGACAGGGGGTTCCGGGGAGCTGTTTTTT.

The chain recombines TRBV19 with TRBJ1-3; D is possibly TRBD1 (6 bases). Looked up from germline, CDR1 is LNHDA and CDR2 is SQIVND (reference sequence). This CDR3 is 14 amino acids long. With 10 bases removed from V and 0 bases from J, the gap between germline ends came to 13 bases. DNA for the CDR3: TGTGCCACCCATTCGACAGGCTCTGGAAACACCATATATTTT. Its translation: CATHSTGSGNTIYF. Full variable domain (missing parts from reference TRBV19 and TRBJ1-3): DGGITQSPKYLFRKEGQNVTLSCEQNLNHDAMYWYRQDPGQGLRLIYYSQIVNDFQKGDIAEGYSVSREKKESFPLTVTSAQKNPTAFYLCATHSTGSGNTIYFGEGSWLTVV.

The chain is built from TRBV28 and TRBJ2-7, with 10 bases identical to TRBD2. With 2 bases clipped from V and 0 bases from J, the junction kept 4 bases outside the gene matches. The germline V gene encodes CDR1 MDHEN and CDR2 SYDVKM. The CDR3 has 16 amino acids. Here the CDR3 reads CASSLAGTSASYEQYF. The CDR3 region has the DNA TGTGCCAGCAGTTTAGCGGGGACTAGCGCCTCCTACGAGCAGTACTTC.

The CDR3 sequence is CAISGDRGQTNEKLFF. DNA for the CDR3: TGTGCCATCAGTGGGGACAGGGGGCAAACTAATGAAAAACTGTTTTTT. This chain links TRBV10-3 with TRBJ1-4; 12 bases fit TRBD1. The V and J ends lost 4 bases and 1 base, in that order; junction bases with no gene match: 1. Per the germline V gene, CDR1 is ENHRY and CDR2 is SYGVKD. This CDR3 spans 16 amino acids.

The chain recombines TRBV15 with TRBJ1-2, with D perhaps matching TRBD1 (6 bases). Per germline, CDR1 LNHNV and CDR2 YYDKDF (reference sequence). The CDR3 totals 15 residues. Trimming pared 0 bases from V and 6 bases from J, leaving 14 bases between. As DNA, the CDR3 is TGTGCCACCAGCAGAGATTCAACAGGGAGTGATGGCTACACCTTC. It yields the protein CATSRDSTGSDGYTF.

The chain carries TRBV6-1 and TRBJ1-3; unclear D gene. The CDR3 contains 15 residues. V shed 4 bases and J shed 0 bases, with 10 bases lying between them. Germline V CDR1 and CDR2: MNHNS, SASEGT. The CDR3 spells CASSVNSYSGNTIYF. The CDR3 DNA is TGTGCCAGCAGTGTTAACAGCTACTCTGGAAACACCATATATTTT.

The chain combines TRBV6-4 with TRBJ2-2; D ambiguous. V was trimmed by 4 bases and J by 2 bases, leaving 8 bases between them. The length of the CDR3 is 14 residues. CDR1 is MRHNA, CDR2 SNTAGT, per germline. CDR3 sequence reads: CASSGSANTGELFF. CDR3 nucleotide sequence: TGTGCCAGCAGTGGCTCAGCAAACACCGGGGAGCTGTTTTTT.

CDR3 protein: CASSIDGDSTDTQYF. The CDR3 region has the DNA TGTGCCAGTAGTATCGACGGGGATAGCACAGATACGCAGTATTTT. The chain uses TRBV19 and TRBJ2-3; D possibly corresponds to TRBD2 (5 bases). Between the trimmed V and J ends, which lost 3 bases and 0 bases, there was a span of 10 bases. The CDR3 consists of 15 residues. Germline lookup yields CDR1 LNHDA and CDR2 SQIVND (reference sequence). The full variable domain, its missing parts supplied by reference TRBV19 and TRBJ2-3, is DGGITQSPKYLFRKEGQNVTLSCEQNLNHDAMYWYRQDPGQGLRLIYYSQIVNDFQKGDIAEGYSVSREKKESFPLTVTSAQKNPTAFYLCASSIDGDSTDTQYFGPGTRLTVL.

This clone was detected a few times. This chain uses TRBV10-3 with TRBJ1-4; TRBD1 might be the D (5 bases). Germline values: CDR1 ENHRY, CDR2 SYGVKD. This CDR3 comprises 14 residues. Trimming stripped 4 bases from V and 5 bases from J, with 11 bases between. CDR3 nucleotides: TGTGCCATCAGTGTAGACAGTGCAAATGAAAAACTGTTTTTT. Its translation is CAISVDSANEKLFF.

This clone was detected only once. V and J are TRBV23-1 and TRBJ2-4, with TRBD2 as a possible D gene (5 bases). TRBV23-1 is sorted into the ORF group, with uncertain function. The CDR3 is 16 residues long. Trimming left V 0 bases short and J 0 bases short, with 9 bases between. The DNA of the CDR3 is TGCGCCAGCAGTCAATCGGAGGCGCTAGCCAAAAACATTCAGTACTTC. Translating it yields CASSQSEALAKNIQYF.

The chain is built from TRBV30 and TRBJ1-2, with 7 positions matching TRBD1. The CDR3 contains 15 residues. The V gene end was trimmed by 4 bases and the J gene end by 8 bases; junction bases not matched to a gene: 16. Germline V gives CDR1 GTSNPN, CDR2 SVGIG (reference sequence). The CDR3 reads CAWTHPSTGSWGYTF. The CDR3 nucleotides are TGTGCCTGGACCCACCCCTCGACAGGGTCGTGGGGCTACACCTTC.

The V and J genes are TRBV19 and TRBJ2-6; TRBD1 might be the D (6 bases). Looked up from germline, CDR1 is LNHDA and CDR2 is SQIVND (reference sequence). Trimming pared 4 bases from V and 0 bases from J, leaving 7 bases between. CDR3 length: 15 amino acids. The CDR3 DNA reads TGTGCCAGTAGTAGACAGGCCTCTGGGGCCAACGTCCTGACTTTC. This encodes CASSRQASGANVLTF.

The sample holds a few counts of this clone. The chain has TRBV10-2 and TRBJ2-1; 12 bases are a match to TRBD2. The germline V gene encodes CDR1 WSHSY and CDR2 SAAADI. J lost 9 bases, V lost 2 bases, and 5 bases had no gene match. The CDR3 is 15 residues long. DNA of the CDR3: TGCGCCAGCAGTGAGATGCTAGCGGGGGGGGGTGAGCAGTTCTTC. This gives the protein CASSEMLAGGGEQFF.

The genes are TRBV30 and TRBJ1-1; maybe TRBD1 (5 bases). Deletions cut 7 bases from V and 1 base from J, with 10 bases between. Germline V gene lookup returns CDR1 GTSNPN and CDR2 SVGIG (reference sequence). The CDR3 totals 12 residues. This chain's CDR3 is CASHRGNTEAFF. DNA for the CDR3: TGTGCCTCCCATAGGGGGAACACTGAAGCTTTCTTT.

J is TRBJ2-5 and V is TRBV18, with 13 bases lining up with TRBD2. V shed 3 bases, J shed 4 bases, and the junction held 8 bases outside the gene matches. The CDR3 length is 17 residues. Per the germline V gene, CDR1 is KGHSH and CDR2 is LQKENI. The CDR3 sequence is CASSPLTSGGPRETQYF. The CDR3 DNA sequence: TGTGCCAGCTCACCTCTGACTAGCGGGGGGCCAAGAGAGACCCAGTACTTC.